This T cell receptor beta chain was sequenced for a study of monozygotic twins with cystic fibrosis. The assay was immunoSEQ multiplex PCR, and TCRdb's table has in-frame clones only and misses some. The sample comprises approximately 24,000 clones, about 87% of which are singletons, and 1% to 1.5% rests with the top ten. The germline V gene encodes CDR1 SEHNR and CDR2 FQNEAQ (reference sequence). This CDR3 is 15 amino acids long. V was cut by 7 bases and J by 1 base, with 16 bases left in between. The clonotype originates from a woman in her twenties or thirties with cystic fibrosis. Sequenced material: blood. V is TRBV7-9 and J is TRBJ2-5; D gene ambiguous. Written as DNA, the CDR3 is TGTGCCAGCACCGAGACTTCTTACGCCCAAGAGACCCAGTACTTC. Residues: CASTETSYAQETQYF.